Listed below are T cell receptor beta chains from one sample, sequenced in a study of T cells after yellow fever vaccination. TCRdb re-analysed the 5' RACE reads in MiXCR, keeping a single row per CDR3 protein. The data show some 550,000 distinct CDR3 sequences, roughly 19% seen once. The source material was PBMCs, sampled 15 days after the yellow fever booster vaccination. These receptors all come from a man between 25 and 39 years old who received the YFV17D yellow fever vaccine. Each CDR3 is given with its conserved first and last residue. The D gene is left open where the match is weak. Clone sizes are given selectively: once, few, many, or a class where the clone is expanded.

NA	TRBV4-3	TRBD2	TRBJ2-3	TGCGCCAGCAGCCACCTGACTAGCGGGAACCAGTATTTT	CASSHLTSGNQYF
NA	TRBV19	NA	TRBJ2-1	TGTGCCAGTAGTATTAGGGGACAACCGTACAATGAGCAGTTCTTC	CASSIRGQPYNEQFF
NA	TRBV27	TRBD1	TRBJ2-1	TGTGCCAGCAGTCCTACAGGGGGCCGAGCGGTGAGCTCCTACAATGAGCAGTTCTTC	CASSPTGGRAVSSYNEQFF
NA	TRBV5-6	NA	TRBJ1-4	TGTGCCAGCAGCTTGGTAGGGGCTGGGAATGAAAAACTGTTTTTT	CASSLVGAGNEKLFF
NA	TRBV12-5	TRBD2	TRBJ2-1	TGTGCTAGTGGTTCGGGGGGGGGCTATGAGCAGTTCTTC	CASGSGGGYEQFF
NA	TRBV4-2	NA	TRBJ2-6	TGTGCCAGCAGCCAAACGGAGCACCTCGGGGTTTCTGGGGCCAACGTCCTGACTTTC	CASSQTEHLGVSGANVLTF
NA	TRBV29-1	NA	TRBJ2-1	TGCAGCGAGAGCGGAGGAGTTTCCTACAATGAGCAGTTCTTC	CSESGGVSYNEQFF
NA	TRBV30	NA	TRBJ2-7	TGTGCCTGGAGTTCCGGTAACTCCTACGAGCAGTACTTC	CAWSSGNSYEQYF
few	TRBV15	NA	TRBJ2-5	TGTGCCACCAGAAAAGCTTCAGCAGTCGAGACCCAGTACTTC	CATRKASAVETQYF
NA	TRBV18	TRBD1	TRBJ2-3	TGTGCCAGCTCACTACAGGGGGCGGCAAGCACAGATACGCAGTATTTT	CASSLQGAASTDTQYF
NA	TRBV3-1	NA	TRBJ2-6	TGTGCCAGCAGCCAAGACTTGGTTAGTATGTCGTCTGGGGCCAACGTCCTGACTTTC	CASSQDLVSMSSGANVLTF
NA	TRBV12-3/TRBV12-4	NA	TRBJ2-1	TGTGCCAGCAAAGGATCCTACAATGAGCAGTTCTTC	CASKGSYNEQFF
few	TRBV25-1	NA	TRBJ2-7	TGTGCCAGCAGTGAGACGGCCTCCTACGAGCAGTACTTC	CASSETASYEQYF
NA	TRBV7-9	TRBD1	TRBJ2-3	TGTGCCAGCAGCACAAGGACAGGGGACACAGATACGCAGTATTTT	CASSTRTGDTDTQYF
few	TRBV7-2	NA	TRBJ2-1	TGTGCCAGCAGCCCAGGGGGGCTTAATGAGCAGTTCTTC	CASSPGGLNEQFF
NA	TRBV3-1	NA	TRBJ2-1	TGTGCCAGCAGCCAAGATATAACAGAAGTCAGCTCCTACAATGAGCAGTTCTTC	CASSQDITEVSSYNEQFF
few	TRBV5-1	NA	TRBJ2-1	TGCGCCAGCAGCCCCGAGTGGAATGGGATGGGTGAGCAGTTCTTC	CASSPEWNGMGEQFF
once	TRBV7-3	TRBD2	TRBJ2-1	TGTGCCAGCAGCCCCGCCATGGGGGGGAATGAGCAGTTCTTC	CASSPAMGGNEQFF
NA	TRBV12-3/TRBV12-4	TRBD1	TRBJ1-4	TGTGCCAGCAGCCGAGGACAGGGCGGTAGCGAAAAACTGTTTTTT	CASSRGQGGSEKLFF
few	TRBV24-1	TRBD1	TRBJ2-3	TGTGCCACAAGTGTAACCGGGACAGGGACATCAGATACGCAGTATTTT	CATSVTGTGTSDTQYF
few	TRBV5-1	TRBD2	TRBJ2-1	TGCGCCAGCAGCTTCGGGACTAGCGGGATTGGTGAGCAGTTCTTC	CASSFGTSGIGEQFF
NA	TRBV15	NA	TRBJ2-1	TGTGCCACCAGCTCCCGACCCGCGATTGAGCAGTTCTTC	CATSSRPAIEQFF
NA	TRBV5-1	NA	TRBJ2-1	TGCGCCAGCAGCCCGCCCCTTCAGGGGCCCAGTTACAATGAGCAGTTCTTC	CASSPPLQGPSYNEQFF
NA	TRBV4-1	NA	TRBJ2-7	TGCGCCAGCAGCCAAGATGACCAGGTCATCGGGCAGTACTTC	CASSQDDQVIGQYF
few	TRBV5-1	NA	TRBJ2-3	TGCGCCAGCAGCGAAGCGACGGGCGCAGATACGCAGTATTTT	CASSEATGADTQYF
NA	TRBV12-3/TRBV12-4	NA	TRBJ2-7	TGTGCCAGCAGTTCTCAAGCGTACGAGCAGTACTTC	CASSSQAYEQYF
NA	TRBV4-2	TRBD1	TRBJ2-1	TGTGCCAGCAGCCAAGATCTTAGTGGGACAGGGAACAATGAGCAGTTCTTC	CASSQDLSGTGNNEQFF
NA	TRBV12-3/TRBV12-4	TRBD2	TRBJ2-5	TGTGCCAGCAGTTTATCTAGCGGGAGTCGGCAAGAGACCCAGTACTTC	CASSLSSGSRQETQYF
few	TRBV3-1	TRBD1	TRBJ1-1	TGTGCCAGCAGCCCCGACAGGGATCGCACTGAAGCTTTCTTT	CASSPDRDRTEAFF
NA	TRBV10-3	TRBD1	TRBJ2-3	TGTGCCATCAGGCAGGGGGAAGTCGGCACAGATACGCAGTATTTT	CAIRQGEVGTDTQYF
NA	TRBV19	TRBD2	TRBJ2-1	TGTGCCAGTAGTGTTAGCGGGAGGGCCCTCTACAATGAGCAGTTCTTC	CASSVSGRALYNEQFF
NA	TRBV28	TRBD2	TRBJ2-5	TGTGCCAGCAGTTTACCGGGACTAGCGGGAGCGGGGGAGACCCAGTACTTC	CASSLPGLAGAGETQYF
many	TRBV4-3	NA	TRBJ2-7	TGCGCCAGCAGCCAAGATTCAGGGCGGAACTACGAGCAGTACTTC	CASSQDSGRNYEQYF
few	TRBV27	NA	TRBJ1-2	TGTGCCAGCAGTTCACTCCCCCTGAACTATGGCTACACCTTC	CASSSLPLNYGYTF
NA	TRBV20-1	NA	TRBJ2-5	TGCAGTGCTAGAGCTCCGACCTCCTACTCGACCCAGTACTTC	CSARAPTSYSTQYF
few	TRBV21-1	NA	TRBJ2-7	TGTGCCAGCACCTCTCAGGACAGGGTAGTATTCGAGCAGTACTTC	CASTSQDRVVFEQYF
NA	TRBV3-1	TRBD2	TRBJ2-1	TGTGCCAGCAGCCAAGCGTATCGGACTAGCGGATACAATGAGCAGTTCTTC	CASSQAYRTSGYNEQFF
few	TRBV7-9	NA	TRBJ1-4	TGTGCCAGCAGCCCCAAGGTGTCTAATGAAAAACTGTTTTTT	CASSPKVSNEKLFF
many	TRBV29-1	TRBD2	TRBJ2-7	TGCAGCGTGGACTCCCCGTCTAGCGGGAGCTCCTACGAGCAGTACTTC	CSVDSPSSGSSYEQYF
NA	TRBV11-2	NA	TRBJ2-1	TGTGCCAGCAGCTTCGGCTTCCCCGGCTACAATGAGCAGTTCTTC	CASSFGFPGYNEQFF
NA	TRBV27	TRBD2	TRBJ2-1	TGTGCCAGCACTTGGACTAGCGGGAGTCAGTTCGAGCAGTTCTTC	CASTWTSGSQFEQFF
NA	TRBV20-1	TRBD2	TRBJ2-3	TGCAGTGCACTAGCGGGAGGCCTACCCAGCACAGATACGCAGTATTTT	CSALAGGLPSTDTQYF
NA	TRBV6-1	NA	TRBJ2-2	TGTGCCAGCAGGCTAGGGGGGGTCGGGGAGCTGTTTTTT	CASRLGGVGELFF
NA	TRBV11-2	TRBD2	TRBJ2-5	TGTGCCAGCACCCCCACTAGCGGGTCGAAGACCCAGTACTTC	CASTPTSGSKTQYF
few	TRBV3-1	TRBD2	TRBJ2-1	TGTGCCAGCAGCCTCTCACTAGCGTCAAATGAGCAGTTCTTC	CASSLSLASNEQFF
many	TRBV11-1	NA	TRBJ2-5	TGTGCCAGCAGCCCTGGACGTTCCCAAGAGACCCAGTACTTC	CASSPGRSQETQYF
NA	TRBV29-1	NA	TRBJ2-1	TGCAGCGTTGATACTAGCAGTTACAATGAGCAGTTCTTC	CSVDTSSYNEQFF
NA	TRBV10-2	NA	TRBJ1-1	TGCGCCAGCAGTGTGGGGGGTGAAGCTTTCTTT	CASSVGGEAFF
NA	TRBV20-1	NA	TRBJ2-3	TGCAGTGCTAGAGATCTCTCCTCAACCCCACTCACAGATACGCAGTATTTT	CSARDLSSTPLTDTQYF
NA	TRBV20-1	TRBD2	TRBJ2-3	TGCAGTGCCCTCCTGACGGGAGGGGGCACAGATACGCAGTATTTT	CSALLTGGGTDTQYF
few	TRBV7-2	NA	TRBJ2-3	TGTGCCAGCAGCCTGGCGGCTAGGCAGTATTTT	CASSLAARQYF
many	TRBV14	NA	TRBJ2-2	TGTGCCAGCCGGTCCTCGAGGGCCGGGGAGCTGTTTTTT	CASRSSRAGELFF
few	TRBV5-5	NA	TRBJ2-5	TGTGCCAGCAGCTCGGGTTCGACCCAGTACTTC	CASSSGSTQYF
few	TRBV15	NA	TRBJ1-5	TGTGCCACACGCGTGGGGTATCAGCCCCAGCATTTT	CATRVGYQPQHF